The sequence of this T cell receptor (beta chain) was determined in a study of T-cell memory formation after mild COVID-19. Study results and caveats: Contracting clones from day 15 to 85 showed balanced CD4/CD8; later expanders favored CD4+. Contracting CD4+ clones sat mainly in CM and EM; CD8+ in EMRA. Memory sampled before infection contained some responding clones, suggesting cross-reactive memory joined.

This clonotype was found a few times. Its specificity is not known. V was pared by 5 bases and J by 3 bases, with 16 bases between. In germline, CDR1 is SGHTA, CDR2 FQGNSA. The CDR3 has 15 residues. Constant-segment primers and 5'RACE yielded cDNA libraries for TCR alpha and TCR beta, each carrying sample barcodes and UMIs. TCRdb re-called the 5' RACE reads with MiXCR, one entry per CDR3 protein. The sample contains around 300,000 distinct CDR3 sequences, under 8.5% of which appear only once. Sequencing was performed on PBMCs or a T cell subset sorted from them (not recorded which). The chain employs TRBV7-2 and TRBJ1-2; D is uncertain. The TCR sequence derives from a man aged 18-30 years who had mild COVID-19 (a few samples of this study predate the infection). Cell type and time point are not known. CDR3 sequence reads: CASSQQVALDYGYTF. The CDR3 DNA follows: TGTGCCAGCAGCCAACAAGTTGCTTTGGACTATGGCTACACCTTC.